This T cell receptor beta chain was captured by sequencing in a study of control samples from healthy donors and cancer patients. Germline CDR1 ENHRY, CDR2 SYGVKD. V lost 5 bases and J lost 3; bases outside the gene matches: 5. The CDR3 extends over 16 amino acids. Method: immunoSEQ multiplex PCR; TCRdb's copy keeps in-frame clones and lacks some. Of about 82,000 clones in the sample, around nine tenths are singletons; the top ten hold 7.2%. Sequenced sample: blood. This rearrangement joins TRBV10-3 to TRBJ2-2; 11 bases match TRBD1. This sequence was found in a man aged 45-65 years in good health. The CDR3 DNA sequence: TGTGCCATCAGTAAACCGGGACAGGGGGACACCGGGGAGCTGTTTTTT. The encoded protein is CAISKPGQGDTGELFF.